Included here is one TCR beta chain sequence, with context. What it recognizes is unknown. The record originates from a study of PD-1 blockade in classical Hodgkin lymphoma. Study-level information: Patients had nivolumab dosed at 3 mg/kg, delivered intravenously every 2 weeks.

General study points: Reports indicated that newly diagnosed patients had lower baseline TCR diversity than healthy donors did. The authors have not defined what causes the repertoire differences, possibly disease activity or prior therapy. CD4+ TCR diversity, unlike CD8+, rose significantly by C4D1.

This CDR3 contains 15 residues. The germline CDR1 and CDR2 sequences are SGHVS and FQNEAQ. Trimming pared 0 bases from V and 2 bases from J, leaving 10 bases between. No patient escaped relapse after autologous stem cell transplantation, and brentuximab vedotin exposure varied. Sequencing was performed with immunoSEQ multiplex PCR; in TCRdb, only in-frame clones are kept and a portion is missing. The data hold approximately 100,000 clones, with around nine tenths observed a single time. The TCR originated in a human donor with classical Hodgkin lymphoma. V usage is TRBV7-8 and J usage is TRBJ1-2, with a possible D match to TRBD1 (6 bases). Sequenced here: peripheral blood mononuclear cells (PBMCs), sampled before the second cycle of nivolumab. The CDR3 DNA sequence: TGTGCCAGCAGCTTAGCGACAGGTGTGAACTATGGCTACACCTTC. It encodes CASSLATGVNYGYTF. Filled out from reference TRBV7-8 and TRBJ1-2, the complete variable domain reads GAGVSQSPRYKVAKRGQDVALRCDPISGHVSLFWYQQALGQGPEFLTYFQNEAQLDKSGLPSDRFFAERPEGSVSTLKIQRTQQEDSAVYLCASSLATGVNYGYTFGSGTRLTVV.